The table lists the clone carrying this TCR beta chain with a count of one. The antigen is undetermined. Authors of the study amplified TCR beta CDR3 regions from RNA transcripts. RT-PCR in the first round (using the HTBI primer set) targeted the TCR CDR3. TCRdb analysed the multiplex PCR reads with MiXCR anew, one entry per CDR3 protein. The sample has under 250,000 distinct CDR3 sequences; more than 20% are singletons. The sample is drawn from a study of T cells in Graves' hyperthyroidism and ophthalmopathy. Study-level results: Blood also carried most thyroid clonotypes expanded above 0.001. Before onset, ophthalmopathy was predicted by the model a median roughly 6.8 months earlier.

The CDR3 runs 16 residues. CDR1 is MNHNS, CDR2 SASEGT, per germline. Deletions cut 6 bases from V and 4 bases from J, with 21 bases between. The clonotype originates from a woman aged 40-49 years with Graves' ophthalmopathy. Material: blood. The chain carries TRBV6-1 and TRBJ1-2; possibly TRBD1 for D (5 bases). The CDR3 is CASRALQSGRGYGYTF. The DNA of the CDR3 is TGTGCCAGCAGGGCTCTTCAATCGGGACGCGGCTATGGCTACACCTTC.